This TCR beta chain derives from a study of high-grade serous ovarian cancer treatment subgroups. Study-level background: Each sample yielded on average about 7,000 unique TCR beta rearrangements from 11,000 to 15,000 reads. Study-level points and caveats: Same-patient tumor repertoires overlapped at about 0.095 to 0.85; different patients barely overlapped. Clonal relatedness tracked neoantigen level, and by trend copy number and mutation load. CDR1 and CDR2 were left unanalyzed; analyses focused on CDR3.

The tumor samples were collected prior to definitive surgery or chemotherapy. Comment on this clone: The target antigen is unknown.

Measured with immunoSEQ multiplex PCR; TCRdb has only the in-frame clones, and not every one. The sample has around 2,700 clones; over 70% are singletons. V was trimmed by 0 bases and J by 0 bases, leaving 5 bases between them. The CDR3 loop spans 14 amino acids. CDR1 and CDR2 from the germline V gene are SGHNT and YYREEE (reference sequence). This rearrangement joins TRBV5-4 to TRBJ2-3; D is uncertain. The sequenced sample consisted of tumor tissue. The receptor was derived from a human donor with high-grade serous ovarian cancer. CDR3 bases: TGTGCCAGCAGCTTGGTGAAAAGCACAGATACGCAGTATTTT. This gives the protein CASSLVKSTDTQYF.